These 21 T cell receptor beta chains originate from one sample sequenced in a study of blood T cell repertoires in COVID-19. The repertoire was sequenced with immunoSEQ multiplex PCR; TCRdb's copy has only in-frame clones and lacks some. This sample has 170,000 or so clones; approximately 83% occur once, and the top ten carry roughly 8.7%. Sequencing input: peripheral blood. Receptor source: a man aged 50-59 years with active or convalescent COVID-19.

This clone has only one observation. The DNA for the CDR3 is TGTGCCACCCAGCTTGGGTCGGGACAGGGACTGTCACCCCTCCACTTT. It is translated as CATQLGSGQGLSPLHF. The V and J genes are TRBV5-4 and TRBJ1-6, with 9 bases identical to TRBD1. CDR3 length: 16 amino acids. CDR1 is SGHNT, CDR2 YYREEE, per germline (reference sequence). V lost 9 bases and J lost 10; bases outside the gene matches: 17. Full variable domain (missing parts from reference TRBV5-4 and TRBJ1-6): ETGVTQSPTHLIKTRGQQVTLRCSSQSGHNTVSWYQQALGQGPQFIFQYYREEENGRGNFPPRFSGLQFPNYSSELNVNALELDDSALYLCATQLGSGQGLSPLHFGNGTRLTVT.

The rearrangement joins TRBV11-2 to TRBJ2-6, with 11 bases matching TRBD1. The CDR3 extends over 18 amino acids. V lost 2 bases, J lost 0 bases, and 3 bases stayed unmatched. Germline values: CDR1 SGHAT, CDR2 FQNNGV. This CDR3 is CASSLPGTGGSGANVLTF. Here the CDR3 DNA reads TGTGCCAGCAGCTTACCCGGGACAGGGGGCTCTGGGGCCAACGTCCTGACTTTC.

This sequence joins TRBV18 and TRBJ1-1; the match to TRBD1 covers 7 bases. J gave up 0 bases and V 6 bases, and 1 base lay outside the gene matches. Germline assignment: CDR1 KGHSH and CDR2 LQKENI. The CDR3 totals 13 residues. In DNA, the CDR3 is TGTGCCAGCTCGGGACAGTTGAACACTGAAGCTTTCTTT. Amino acid sequence: CASSGQLNTEAFF.

J is TRBJ1-6 and V is TRBV5-6, with TRBD1 matching 7 bases. V shed 0 bases and J 11 bases; nucleotides not matched to a gene: 2. Germline V gene data show CDR1 as SGHDT and CDR2 as YYEEEE. The CDR3 totals 13 residues. As DNA, the CDR3 is TGTGCCAGCAGCTTGGGACAGGGACCACCCCTCCACTTT. As protein: CASSLGQGPPLHF. The complete variable domain, with remaining parts taken from reference TRBV5-6 and TRBJ1-6, reads DAGVTQSPTHLIKTRGQQVTLRCSPKSGHDTVSWYQQALGQGPQFIFQYYEEEERQRGNFPDRFSGHQFPNYSSELNVNALLLGDSALYLCASSLGQGPPLHFGNGTRLTVT.

The chain joins TRBV6-1 to TRBJ1-2; the D gene is possibly TRBD1 (5 bases). Trimming took off 2 bases at V and 8 bases at J, with 15 bases between the two ends. The germline CDR1 and CDR2 sequences are MNHNS and SASEGT. The CDR3 consists of 14 residues. The CDR3 DNA follows: TGTGCCAGCAGTGAAAACCGGGGGTATGAAGGCTACACCTTC. Encoded protein: CASSENRGYEGYTF.

This clone showed up just once. The chain employs TRBV3-1 (or the pseudogene TRBV3-2) and TRBJ2-7; 8 bases are a match to TRBD1. CDR3 size: 15 residues. Germline V gene data show CDR1 as LGHDT and CDR2 as YNNKEL (reference sequence). V lost 0 bases to trimming and J lost 5 bases; unmatched junction nucleotides: 6. This CDR3 is CASSQDVLQGDEQYF. The CDR3, as DNA: TGTGCCAGCAGCCAAGACGTGTTACAGGGGGACGAGCAGTACTTC.

CDR3 sequence reads: CAWSGGIANQPQHF. The CDR3 DNA is TGTGCCTGGAGTGGTGGCATAGCAAATCAGCCCCAGCATTTT. The chain joins TRBV30 to TRBJ1-5, with D hard to call. This CDR3 has 14 residues. Germline V CDR1 and CDR2: GTSNPN, SVGIG (reference sequence). Trimming removed 1 base from V and 4 bases from J, with 11 bases in between.

The chain links TRBV4-1 to TRBJ2-2, with TRBD1 matching over 8 bases. V was clipped by 4 bases and J by 3 bases; unmatched bases: 4. CDR1 and CDR2 from the germline V gene are MGHRA and YSYEKL. This CDR3 is built from 15 residues. This chain's CDR3 is CASSRTGSYTGELFF. CDR3 in DNA: TGCGCCAGCAGCCGGACAGGGAGCTACACCGGGGAGCTGTTTTTT.

This clone was recorded once. The chain recombines TRBV4-3 with TRBJ2-7, with 8 nucleotides matching TRBD1. V lost 0 bases, J lost 5 bases, and 6 bases stayed unmatched. Looked up from germline, CDR1 is LGHNA and CDR2 is YSLEER. The CDR3 has 15 residues. Here the CDR3 reads CASSQDRNRGNEQYF. CDR3 nucleotide sequence: TGCGCCAGCAGCCAAGATCGGAACAGGGGGAACGAGCAGTACTTC.

The chain has TRBV5-1 and TRBJ2-3; 9 positions match TRBD2. This CDR3 spans 16 amino acids. The germline gives CDR1 SGHRS, CDR2 YFSETQ. V lost 2 bases and J lost 6; bases outside the gene matches: 10. CDR3 protein: CASSFRGLASLDTQYF. The CDR3 DNA follows: TGCGCCAGCAGCTTTCGGGGACTAGCTTCGCTGGATACGCAGTATTTT. Drawing the rest from reference TRBV5-1 and TRBJ2-3, the complete variable domain is KAGVTQTPRYLIKTRGQQVTLSCSPISGHRSVSWYQQTPGQGLQFLFEYFSETQRNKGNFPGRFSGRQFSNSRSEMNVSTLELGDSALYLCASSFRGLASLDTQYFGPGTRLTVL.

V usage is TRBV4-3 and J usage is TRBJ1-1; 8 bases line up with TRBD1. Germline lookup yields CDR1 LGHNA and CDR2 YSLEER. The ends lost 1 base at V and 1 base at J; junction bases unmatched: 5. The CDR3 covers 16 residues. The CDR3 nucleotides read TGCGCCAGCAGCCAAGGACAGGGGAAACAGAACACTGAAGCTTTCTTT. As protein: CASSQGQGKQNTEAFF.

This chain links TRBV7-9 with TRBJ2-5; D is possibly TRBD1 (6 bases). The germline V gene has CDR1 SEHNR and CDR2 FQNEAQ (reference sequence). This CDR3 comprises 16 residues. The V gene lost 4 bases and the J gene lost 5 bases, with 20 bases spanning the gap. DNA for the CDR3: TGTGCCAGCAGCTCTGTCGAGGGCAGGGGAATTGAGACCCAGTACTTC. Translating gives CASSSVEGRGIETQYF.

The sample holds one count of this clone. The chain employs TRBV3-1 (or the pseudogene TRBV3-2) and TRBJ1-2; D ambiguous. The CDR3 is made up of 14 amino acids. The germline gives CDR1 LGHDT, CDR2 YNNKEL (reference sequence). V was cut by 4 bases and J by 7 bases, with 16 bases left in between. CDR3 residues: CASSPRYNGFGYTF. DNA of the CDR3: TGTGCCAGCAGCCCAAGATATAACGGTTTTGGCTACACCTTC.

The chain recombines TRBV2 with TRBJ1-3, with 9 bases fitting TRBD1. Germline V gives CDR1 SNHLY, CDR2 FYNNEI. The CDR3 runs to 19 residues. V gave up 2 bases and J gave up 0 bases; unmatched junction bases: 11. CDR3: CASSEPRDRALSSGNTIYF. The CDR3 coding sequence is TGTGCCAGCAGTGAACCTAGGGACAGGGCGCTTTCCTCTGGAAACACCATATATTTT.

As to this clone: This sample also contains other DNA sequences that code for the same CDR3. This chain connects TRBV4-2 to TRBJ2-3, with D tentatively TRBD1 (5 bases). CDR3 length equals 14 residues. Germline assignment: CDR1 LGHNA and CDR2 YNFKEQ. V was shortened by 2 bases and J by 0 bases, with 6 bases between the two germline ends. As DNA, the CDR3 is TGTGCCAGCAGCCAAACAGGCAGCACAGATACGCAGTATTTT. This encodes CASSQTGSTDTQYF.

The chain recombines TRBV20-1 with TRBJ1-5, with D possibly being TRBD1 (6 bases). This CDR3 comprises 11 residues. Germline V CDR1 and CDR2: DFQATT, SNEGSKA (reference sequence). The ends were cut back, 5 bases at V and 9 bases at J, with 11 bases in the middle. The CDR3 region is CSAGRGGPQHF. The CDR3 coding sequence is TGCAGTGCTGGAAGGGGGGGGCCCCAGCATTTT.

This chain joins TRBV7-9 and TRBJ1-6; TRBD1 matches 10 bases. Unmatched junction bases numbered 11, after V lost 4 bases and J lost 5 bases. The germline gives CDR1 SEHNR, CDR2 FQNEAQ (reference sequence). This CDR3 region has 18 residues. DNA of the CDR3: TGTGCCAGCAGCTCCTTACCGGGACAGGGGACCGATAATTCACCCCTCCACTTT. As protein: CASSSLPGQGTDNSPLHF.

DNA for the CDR3: TGTGCCAGCAGCATCAACAGGGGGGCGGATTTTGATAGCAATCAGCCCCAGCATTTT. Amino acids: CASSINRGADFDSNQPQHF. The chain couples TRBV7-4 to TRBJ1-5; 8 positions match TRBD1. Germline CDR1 is SGHVT and CDR2 is SQSDAQ. V lost 5 bases and J lost 0; bases outside the gene matches: 15. This CDR3 is built from 19 residues.

The rearrangement links TRBV4-2 to TRBJ1-3, with no clear D. Germline CDR1 is LGHNA and CDR2 is YNFKEQ. V was trimmed by 0 bases and J by 4 bases, leaving 4 bases between them. This CDR3 spans 13 amino acids. This CDR3 is CASSQEEGNTIYF. Here the CDR3 DNA reads TGTGCCAGCAGCCAAGAGGAGGGAAACACCATATATTTT.

The genes are TRBV19 and TRBJ2-2, with TRBD1 matching over 7 bases. The germline V gene has CDR1 LNHDA and CDR2 SQIVND (reference sequence). The CDR3 contains 15 residues. With V trimmed by 10 bases and J by 0 bases, 8 bases remained unmatched. CDR3 DNA sequence: TGTGCCACCCTACCGGACAGGTCGAACACCGGGGAGCTGTTTTTT. It is translated as CATLPDRSNTGELFF.

V gene TRBV3-1 (or the pseudogene TRBV3-2) combines with J gene TRBJ1-4; no clear D gene. CDR3 length: 15 amino acids. Deletions cut 0 bases from V and 7 bases from J, with 12 bases between. Germline V gene data show CDR1 as LGHDT and CDR2 as YNNKEL (reference sequence). DNA for the CDR3: TGTGCCAGCAGCCAAGATTGGGCCATCGGTGAAAAACTGTTTTTT. The encoded protein is CASSQDWAIGEKLFF.